These T cell receptor beta chains were read from a single sample in a study of blood T cells in healthy people across ages. Via MiXCR, TCRdb re-called the 5' RACE reads, giving one row per CDR3 protein. The table records some 1.5 million distinct CDR3 sequences, roughly 43% of them present only once. The sample comprised blood. Receptor source: a woman aged 18-29 years in good health. The CDR3 runs from the conserved cysteine through the conserved F or W. D genes are given only for firm matches. Only part of the rows carry a size: once, few, many, or a class if the clone is expanded.

>few|TRBJ2-3|-|TRBV3-1
CASSQDRDGIVWDTQYF
TGTGCCAGCAGCCAAGATAGGGACGGGATCGTCTGGGATACGCAGTATTTT
>-|TRBJ2-1|TRBD2|TRBV28
CASSGLAGGSYNEQFF
TGTGCCAGCAGTGGTCTGGCGGGAGGCTCCTACAATGAGCAGTTCTTC
>-|TRBJ1-2|-|TRBV3-1
CASSQAGRYGYTF
TGTGCCAGCAGCCAAGCAGGGAGATATGGCTACACCTTC
>few|TRBJ2-1|TRBD2|TRBV5-1
CASSVTSDNEQFF
TGCGCCAGCAGCGTCACTAGCGACAATGAGCAGTTCTTC
>many|TRBJ1-2|-|TRBV20-1
CSARDRGYGYTF
TGCAGTGCTAGAGACAGGGGCTATGGCTACACCTTC
>-|TRBJ2-1|TRBD2|TRBV7-3
CASSLTPSGRYGTNEQFF
TGTGCCAGCAGCTTAACCCCTAGCGGGAGATATGGTACCAATGAGCAGTTCTTC
>-|TRBJ2-1|-|TRBV7-2
CASSLVVGGHNQQFF
TGTGCCAGCAGCTTAGTAGTCGGGGGGCACAATCAGCAGTTCTTC
>-|TRBJ2-3|TRBD2|TRBV5-5
CASSPTVLAGGSTDTQYF
TGTGCCAGCAGCCCTACAGTCTTAGCGGGAGGCTCCACAGATACGCAGTATTTT
>many|TRBJ2-1|-|TRBV5-1
CASSLLPSSYNEQFF
TGTGCCAGCAGCTTATTGCCGAGCTCCTACAATGAGCAGTTCTTC
>-|TRBJ2-1|-|TRBV21-1
CASSKAGQGHNEQFF
TGTGCCAGCAGCAAAGCGGGACAGGGCCACAATGAGCAGTTCTTC
>-|TRBJ1-1|-|TRBV12-3/TRBV12-4
CASHIMGTRTEAFF
TGTGCCAGCCATATAATGGGGACAAGGACTGAAGCTTTCTTT
>-|TRBJ2-1|TRBD2|TRBV29-1
CSVEDLTSGRAEYNEQFF
TGCAGCGTTGAAGATCTTACTAGCGGGAGGGCCGAATACAATGAGCAGTTCTTC
>-|TRBJ1-5|-|TRBV2
CASGQSNVQPQHF
TGTGCCAGCGGGCAATCCAATGTTCAGCCCCAGCATTTT
>-|TRBJ2-3|TRBD2|TRBV7-2
CASSSGLATRGADTQYF
TGTGCCAGCAGCTCAGGACTAGCCACCCGGGGTGCAGATACGCAGTATTTT
>-|TRBJ2-1|-|TRBV3-1
CASSHAGTFNEQFF
TGTGCCAGCAGCCATGCCGGGACGTTCAATGAGCAGTTCTTC
>-|TRBJ1-2|-|TRBV4-1
CASSQVALGGNGYTF
TGCGCCAGCAGCCAAGTGGCCCTCGGAGGAAATGGCTACACCTTC
>-|TRBJ2-5|TRBD2|TRBV7-9
CASSFVAGGETQYF
TGTGCCAGCAGCTTTGTCGCGGGAGGAGAGACCCAGTACTTC
>-|TRBJ2-1|-|TRBV7-2
CASSPFGTLQTQFF
TGTGCCAGCAGCCCATTTGGGACACTACAGACCCAGTTCTTC
>few|TRBJ2-5|-|TRBV4-1
CASSQVRGSYNEQYF
TGCGCCAGCAGCCAAGTACGGGGATCCTACAATGAGCAGTACTTC
>once|TRBJ2-7|-|TRBV30
CAWSDFPGNSYEQYF
TGTGCCTGGAGTGATTTTCCCGGAAACTCCTACGAGCAGTACTTC
>few|TRBJ1-2|TRBD1|TRBV20-1
CSARDFPNRGMDGYTF
TGCAGTGCTAGAGATTTCCCTAACAGGGGAATGGATGGCTACACCTTC
>few|TRBJ2-4|-|TRBV27
CASSFGEGPNIQYF
-
>few|TRBJ1-4|-|TRBV9
CASSTEPGNEKLFF
TGTGCCAGCAGCACCGAGCCAGGGAATGAAAAACTGTTTTTT
>few|TRBJ2-3|-|TRBV7-2
CASSDERLARQYF
TGTGCCAGCAGCGACGAGCGGCTAGCGCGGCAGTATTTT
>-|TRBJ1-1|TRBD1|TRBV4-1
CANSPGQGLGTEAFF
TGCGCCAACAGCCCCGGACAGGGGCTAGGCACTGAAGCTTTCTTT
>-|TRBJ1-5|-|TRBV7-2
CASSLGFRTTLNQPQHF
TGTGCCAGCAGCTTAGGCTTTCGGACCACATTGAACCAGCCCCAGCATTTT
>-|TRBJ2-7|-|TRBV20-1
CSPVGNEQYF
TGCAGCCCCGTGGGAAATGAGCAGTACTTC
>few|TRBJ2-3|-|TRBV13
CASSGGEAGDTQYF
TGTGCCAGCAGCGGCGGCGAGGCCGGCGATACGCAGTATTTT
>few|TRBJ1-1|-|TRBV29-1
CSVHRQGRKNTEAFF
TGCAGCGTCCATCGGCAGGGGAGGAAGAACACTGAAGCTTTCTTT
>-|TRBJ2-3|TRBD2|TRBV6-5
CASSYTPWASGGGSTDTQYF
TGTGCCAGCAGTTACACACCATGGGCTAGCGGGGGGGGGAGCACAGATACGCAGTATTTT
>-|TRBJ2-3|-|TRBV7-2
CASSFLIEKADTQYF
TGTGCCAGCAGCTTCTTAATTGAGAAGGCAGATACGCAGTATTTT
>-|TRBJ2-2|TRBD1|TRBV29-1
CSVDGTGGADGELFF
TGCAGTGTTGACGGGACAGGGGGCGCGGACGGGGAGCTGTTTTTT
>-|TRBJ2-1|TRBD2|TRBV6-2/TRBV6-3
CASSDFLLAGGPYEQFF
TGTGCCAGCAGTGACTTTCTCCTAGCGGGGGGGCCTTATGAGCAGTTCTTC
>-|TRBJ2-7|-|TRBV20-1
CSASVQLHSYEQYF
TGCAGTGCTAGTGTTCAGCTACACTCCTACGAGCAGTACTTC
>-|TRBJ2-7|-|TRBV30
CAWSSLIYEQYF
TGTGCCTGGAGTTCACTAATCTACGAGCAGTACTTC
>-|TRBJ2-2|-|TRBV7-3
CASSLTGALRGELFF
TGTGCCAGCAGCTTAACCGGGGCCCTAAGAGGGGAGCTGTTTTTT
>few|TRBJ2-3|-|TRBV12-3/TRBV12-4
CASSLGINTDTQYF
TGTGCCAGCAGTTTGGGAATAAACACAGATACGCAGTATTTT
>once|TRBJ2-2|-|TRBV19
CASSIGVQTLLGELFF
TGTGCCAGTAGTATTGGTGTCCAAACCCTTCTCGGGGAGCTGTTTTTT
>few|TRBJ2-7|-|TRBV20-1
CSARGQRSSYEQYF
TGCAGTGCTAGAGGACAGCGAAGCTCCTACGAGCAGTACTTC
>-|TRBJ2-5|-|TRBV11-2
CASSMLGSHNEQYF
TGTGCCAGCAGCATGCTGGGCTCACACAATGAGCAGTACTTC
>-|TRBJ1-5|-|TRBV2
CASSGDSRVYQPQHF
TGTGCCAGCAGTGGAGACTCCCGGGTGTATCAGCCCCAGCATTTT
>-|TRBJ1-2|-|TRBV11-2
CASSFPGFYGYTF
TGTGCCAGCAGCTTCCCCGGATTCTATGGCTACACCTTC
>few|TRBJ1-2|-|TRBV12-3/TRBV12-4
CASTIDRIYGYTF
TGTGCCAGCACCATAGACAGGATTTATGGCTACACCTTC
>-|TRBJ1-1|-|TRBV5-1
CASWRGDTNTEAFF
TGCGCCAGCTGGAGGGGGGATACTAACACTGAAGCTTTCTTT